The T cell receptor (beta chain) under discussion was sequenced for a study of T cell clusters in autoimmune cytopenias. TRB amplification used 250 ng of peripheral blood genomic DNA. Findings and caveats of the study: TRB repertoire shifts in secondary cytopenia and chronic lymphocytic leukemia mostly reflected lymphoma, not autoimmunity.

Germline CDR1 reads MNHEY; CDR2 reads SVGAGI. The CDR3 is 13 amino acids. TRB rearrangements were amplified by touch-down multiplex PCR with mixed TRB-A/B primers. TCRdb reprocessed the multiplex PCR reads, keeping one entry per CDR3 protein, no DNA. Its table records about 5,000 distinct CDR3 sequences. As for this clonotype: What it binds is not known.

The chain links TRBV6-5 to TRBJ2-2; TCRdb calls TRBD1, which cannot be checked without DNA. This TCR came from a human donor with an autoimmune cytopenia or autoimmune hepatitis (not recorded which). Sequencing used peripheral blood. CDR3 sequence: CATGTDRTGELFF.